The clone carrying this T cell receptor (beta chain) was seen just once. In the source study's methods: The authors estimated nucleated cell counts from reference gene primer amplification. The table came from immunoSEQ multiplex PCR; TCRdb's copy has only in-frame clones and leaves some out. V, J and clone size are those of that table, while D and trimming were read from the DNA. The table shows 140,000 or so clones, with more than 80% occurring only once. The data stem from a study of blood T cell repertoires in COVID-19. Study in general: Acute-phase and convalescent COVID-19 samples originated in the United States, Italy and Spain. In each case, the material was cDNA or gDNA derived from T cells, B-cell-depleted T cells, or PBMCs.

Unmatched junction bases numbered 8, after V lost 2 bases and J lost 7 bases. CDR1 and CDR2 (germline): SGHAT, FQDESV (reference sequence). The CDR3 spans 16 residues. Sequenced sample: peripheral blood. J is TRBJ2-1 and V is TRBV11-1; 10 bases match TRBD2. This clonotype originated in a human donor in a cohort sampled during active COVID-19. This chain's CDR3 is CASSLLASGGKNEQFF. For the CDR3, the DNA is TGTGCCAGCAGCTTATTAGCTAGCGGGGGTAAGAATGAGCAGTTCTTC.